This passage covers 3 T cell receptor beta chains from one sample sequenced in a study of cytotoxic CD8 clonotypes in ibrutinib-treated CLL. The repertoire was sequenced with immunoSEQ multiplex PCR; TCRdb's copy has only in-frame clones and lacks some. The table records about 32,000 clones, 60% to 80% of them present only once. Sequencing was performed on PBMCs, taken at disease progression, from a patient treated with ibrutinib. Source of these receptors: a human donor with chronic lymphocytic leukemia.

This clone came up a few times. The chain's CDR3 is CASIDRGLGGNQPQHF. In DNA, the CDR3 is TGTGCCAGTATTGACAGGGGGCTTGGGGGCAATCAGCCCCAGCATTTT. The chain is built from TRBV19 and TRBJ1-5, with 10 bases identical to TRBD1. CDR3 length: 16 residues. Germline-derived CDR1 and CDR2 are LNHDA and SQIVND (reference sequence). With V trimmed by 7 bases and J by 2 bases, 8 bases remained unmatched.

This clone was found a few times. For the CDR3, the DNA is TGTGCCAGCAGCTTAGCTAGTCGACCGAAAAAAGATGAGCAGTTCTTC. Translating gives CASSLASRPKKDEQFF. The chain links TRBV11-2 to TRBJ2-1; D not certain. V was clipped by 1 base and J by 8 bases, with 18 bases between them. CDR3 length: 16 amino acids. CDR1 is SGHAT and CDR2 is FQNNGV in the germline V gene.

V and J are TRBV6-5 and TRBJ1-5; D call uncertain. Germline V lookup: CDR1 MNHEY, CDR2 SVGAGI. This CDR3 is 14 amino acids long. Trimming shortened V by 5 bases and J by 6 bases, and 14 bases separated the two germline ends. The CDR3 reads CASSRGGPGQPQHF. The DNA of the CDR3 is TGTGCCAGCAGTCGCGGCGGCCCCGGTCAGCCCCAGCATTTT.